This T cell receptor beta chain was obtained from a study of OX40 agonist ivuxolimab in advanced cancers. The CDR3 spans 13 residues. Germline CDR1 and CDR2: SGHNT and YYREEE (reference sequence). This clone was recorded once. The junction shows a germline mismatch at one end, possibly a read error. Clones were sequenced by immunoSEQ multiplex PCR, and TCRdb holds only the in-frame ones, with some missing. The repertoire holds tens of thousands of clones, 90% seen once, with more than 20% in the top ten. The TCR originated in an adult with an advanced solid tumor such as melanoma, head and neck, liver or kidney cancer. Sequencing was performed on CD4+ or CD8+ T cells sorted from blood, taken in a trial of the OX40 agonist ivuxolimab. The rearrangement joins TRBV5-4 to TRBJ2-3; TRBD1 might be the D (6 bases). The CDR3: CASTLTGSDTQYF. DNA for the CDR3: TGTGCCAGCACCTTGACAGGTTCAGATACGCAGTATTTT.